What follows is one T cell receptor (beta chain) and its context. Its antigen is still unknown. The CDR3 spans 14 residues. V gave up 2 bases and J gave up 4 bases, with 11 bases separating them. Germline assignment: CDR1 SGHAT and CDR2 FQNNGV. This sample is part of a study of cytomegalovirus exposure and HLA in healthy donors. Study context: The approximately 110 validation repertoires, a later analysis reported, used the same platform as the approximately 700 first-cohort repertoires. Study observations and caveats: The study recorded 164 TCR beta chains that were cytomegalovirus-associated. Specificity of three CMV-associated chains for CMV antigens was verified in vitro.

The protocol was immunoSEQ multiplex PCR, while the TCRdb copy is restricted to in-frame clones and leaves out a portion. Altogether 250,000 or so clones are present, approximately 84% being singletons, with the ten largest covering 9.5% to 15%. The donors were members of the validation cohort, which comprised around 110 subjects and was separate from the first cohort of 666 subjects. The material sequenced was PBMCs. This TCR was recovered from a man between 18 and 29 years old in good health and CMV-seropositive. The chain carries TRBV11-2 and TRBJ2-5, with a tentative D call TRBD2 (6 bases). The CDR3 spells CASSLWEVSETQYF. In DNA, the CDR3 is TGTGCCAGCAGCTTATGGGAGGTCTCAGAGACCCAGTACTTC.